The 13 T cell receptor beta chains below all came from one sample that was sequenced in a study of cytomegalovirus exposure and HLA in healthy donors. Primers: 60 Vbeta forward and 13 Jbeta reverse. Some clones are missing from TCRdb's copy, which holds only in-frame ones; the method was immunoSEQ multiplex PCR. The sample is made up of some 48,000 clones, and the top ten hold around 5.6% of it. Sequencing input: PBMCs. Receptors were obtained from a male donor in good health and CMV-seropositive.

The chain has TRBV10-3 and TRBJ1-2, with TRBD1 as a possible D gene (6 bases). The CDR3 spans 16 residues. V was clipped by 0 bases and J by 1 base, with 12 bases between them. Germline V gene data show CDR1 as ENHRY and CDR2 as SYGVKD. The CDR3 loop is CAISESGQLFNYGYTF. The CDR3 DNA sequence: TGTGCCATCAGTGAGTCAGGACAGCTTTTTAACTATGGCTACACCTTC.

CDR3 loop: CASSMTGQGDQPQHF. The CDR3 region has the DNA TGTGCCAGTAGTATGACAGGACAGGGCGATCAGCCCCAGCATTTT. V is TRBV19 and J is TRBJ1-5; TRBD1 matches 8 bases. CDR1 is LNHDA and CDR2 is SQIVND in the germline V gene (reference sequence). V shed 3 bases, J shed 5 bases, and the junction held 6 bases outside the gene matches. The CDR3 length is 15 residues. Full variable domain (missing parts from reference TRBV19 and TRBJ1-5): DGGITQSPKYLFRKEGQNVTLSCEQNLNHDAMYWYRQDPGQGLRLIYYSQIVNDFQKGDIAEGYSVSREKKESFPLTVTSAQKNPTAFYLCASSMTGQGDQPQHFGDGTRLSIL.

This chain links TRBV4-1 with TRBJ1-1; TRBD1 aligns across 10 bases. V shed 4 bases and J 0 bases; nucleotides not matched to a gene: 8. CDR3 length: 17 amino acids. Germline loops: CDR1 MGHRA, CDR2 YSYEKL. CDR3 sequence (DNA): TGCGCCAGCAGCCGCCGGTGGGACAGGGGAATGAACACTGAAGCTTTCTTT. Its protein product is CASSRRWDRGMNTEAFF.

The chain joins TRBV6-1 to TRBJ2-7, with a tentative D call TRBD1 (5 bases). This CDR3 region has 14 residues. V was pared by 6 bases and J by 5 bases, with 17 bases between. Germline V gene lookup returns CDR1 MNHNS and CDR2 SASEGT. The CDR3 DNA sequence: TGTGCCAGCAGCCCTAGACCGGCAGGGCACGAGCAGTACTTC. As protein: CASSPRPAGHEQYF.

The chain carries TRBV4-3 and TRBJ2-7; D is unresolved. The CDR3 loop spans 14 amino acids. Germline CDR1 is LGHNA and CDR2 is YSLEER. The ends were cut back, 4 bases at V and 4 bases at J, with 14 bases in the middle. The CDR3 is CASSRDVIRYEQYF. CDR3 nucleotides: TGCGCCAGCAGCCGAGACGTAATTCGGTACGAGCAGTACTTC.

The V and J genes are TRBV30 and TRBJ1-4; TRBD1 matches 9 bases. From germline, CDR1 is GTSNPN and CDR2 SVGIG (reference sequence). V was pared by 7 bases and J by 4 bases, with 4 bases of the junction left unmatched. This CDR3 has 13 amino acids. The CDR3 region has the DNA TGTGCCTCTACAGGGGGCAGTAATGAAAAACTGTTTTTT. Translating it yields CASTGGSNEKLFF.

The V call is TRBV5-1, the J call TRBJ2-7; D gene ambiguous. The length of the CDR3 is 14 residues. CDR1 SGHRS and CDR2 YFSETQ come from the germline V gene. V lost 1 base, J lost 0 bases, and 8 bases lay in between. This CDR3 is CASSLLGLSYEQYF. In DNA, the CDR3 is TGCGCCAGCAGCTTGCTTGGCCTCTCCTACGAGCAGTACTTC.

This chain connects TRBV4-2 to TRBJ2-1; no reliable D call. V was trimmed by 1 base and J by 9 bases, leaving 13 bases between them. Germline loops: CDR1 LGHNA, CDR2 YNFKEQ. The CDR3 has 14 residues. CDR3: CASSQGLSESEQFF. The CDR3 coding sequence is TGTGCCAGCAGCCAAGGTCTATCGGAGAGTGAGCAGTTCTTC.

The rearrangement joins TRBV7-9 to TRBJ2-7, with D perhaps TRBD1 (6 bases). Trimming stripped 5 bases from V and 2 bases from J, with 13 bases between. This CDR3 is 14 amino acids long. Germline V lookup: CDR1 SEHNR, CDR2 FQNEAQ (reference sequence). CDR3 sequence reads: CASSPPDSTYEQYF. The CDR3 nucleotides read TGTGCCAGCAGCCCCCCGGACAGCACCTACGAGCAGTACTTC.

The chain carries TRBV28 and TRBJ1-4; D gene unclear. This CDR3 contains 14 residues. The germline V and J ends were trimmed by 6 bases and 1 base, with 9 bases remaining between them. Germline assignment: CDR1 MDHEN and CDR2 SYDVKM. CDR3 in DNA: TGTGCCAGCAGGCCTGGAGAAACTAATGAAAAACTGTTTTTT. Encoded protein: CASRPGETNEKLFF.

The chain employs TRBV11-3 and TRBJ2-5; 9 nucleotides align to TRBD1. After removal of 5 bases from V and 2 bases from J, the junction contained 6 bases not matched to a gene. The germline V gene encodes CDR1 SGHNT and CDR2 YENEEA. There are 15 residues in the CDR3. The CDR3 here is CASSQGGQGQETQYF. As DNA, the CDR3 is TGTGCCAGCAGCCAGGGGGGACAGGGACAAGAGACCCAGTACTTC.

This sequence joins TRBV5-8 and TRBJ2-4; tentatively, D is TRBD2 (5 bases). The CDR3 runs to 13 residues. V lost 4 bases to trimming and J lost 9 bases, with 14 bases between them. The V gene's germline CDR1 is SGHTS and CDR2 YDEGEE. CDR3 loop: CASSLSDRGIQYF. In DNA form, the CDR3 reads TGTGCCAGCAGCCTATCGGACCGGGGCATTCAGTACTTC.

The CDR3: CASSLSGGLNTEAFF. The DNA for the CDR3 is TGTGCCAGCAGTTTATCGGGGGGGCTGAACACTGAAGCTTTCTTT. The rearrangement joins TRBV27 to TRBJ1-1; tentative D call: TRBD1 (6 bases). This CDR3 region has 15 residues. The germline gives CDR1 MNHEY, CDR2 SMNVEV (reference sequence). The V end lost 0 bases, the J end lost 0 bases, and 8 bases lay between the germline ends.